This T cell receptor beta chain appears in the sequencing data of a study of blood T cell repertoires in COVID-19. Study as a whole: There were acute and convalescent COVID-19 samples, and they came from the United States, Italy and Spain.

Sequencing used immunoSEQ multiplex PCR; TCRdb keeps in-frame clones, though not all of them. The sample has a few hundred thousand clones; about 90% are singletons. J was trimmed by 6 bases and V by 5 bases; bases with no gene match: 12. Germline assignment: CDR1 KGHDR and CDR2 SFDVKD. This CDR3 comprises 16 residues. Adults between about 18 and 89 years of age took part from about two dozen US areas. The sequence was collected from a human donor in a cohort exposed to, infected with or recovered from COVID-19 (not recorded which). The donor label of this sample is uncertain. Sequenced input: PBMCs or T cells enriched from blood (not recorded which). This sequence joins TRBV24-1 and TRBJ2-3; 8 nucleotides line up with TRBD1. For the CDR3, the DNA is TGTGCCACCAGTGGGTCCCAGCCAGGGGGCTTCGATACGCAGTATTTT. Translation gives CATSGSQPGGFDTQYF.